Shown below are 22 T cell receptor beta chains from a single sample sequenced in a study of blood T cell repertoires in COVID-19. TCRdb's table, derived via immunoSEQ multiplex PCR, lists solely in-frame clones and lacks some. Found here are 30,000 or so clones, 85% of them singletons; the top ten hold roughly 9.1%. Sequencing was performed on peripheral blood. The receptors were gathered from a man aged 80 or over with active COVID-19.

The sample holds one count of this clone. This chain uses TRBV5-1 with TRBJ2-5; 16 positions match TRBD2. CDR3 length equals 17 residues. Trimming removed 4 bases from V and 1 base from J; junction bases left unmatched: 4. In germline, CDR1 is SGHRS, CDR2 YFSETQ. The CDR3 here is CASSTGTSGGVQETQYF. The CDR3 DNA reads TGCGCCAGCAGCACAGGGACTAGCGGGGGGGTCCAAGAGACCCAGTACTTC.

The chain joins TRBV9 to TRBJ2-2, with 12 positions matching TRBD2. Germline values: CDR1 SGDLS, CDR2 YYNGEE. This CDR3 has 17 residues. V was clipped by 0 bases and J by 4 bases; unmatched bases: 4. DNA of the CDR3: TGTGCCAGCAGCGTAGCCCTAGCGGGGGGGCTCACCGGGGAGCTGTTTTTT. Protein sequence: CASSVALAGGLTGELFF.

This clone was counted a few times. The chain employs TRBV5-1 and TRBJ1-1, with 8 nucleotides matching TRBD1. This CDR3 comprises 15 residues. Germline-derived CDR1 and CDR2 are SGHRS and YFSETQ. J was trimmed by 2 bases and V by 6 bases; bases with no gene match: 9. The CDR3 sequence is CASTQTGAFNTEAFF. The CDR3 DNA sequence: TGCGCCAGCACCCAGACAGGGGCCTTTAACACTGAAGCTTTCTTT.

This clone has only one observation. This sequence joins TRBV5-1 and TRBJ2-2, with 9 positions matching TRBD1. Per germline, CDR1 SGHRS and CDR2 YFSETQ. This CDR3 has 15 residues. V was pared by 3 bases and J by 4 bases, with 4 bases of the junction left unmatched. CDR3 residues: CASSWDRASTGELFF. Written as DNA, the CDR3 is TGCGCCAGCAGCTGGGACAGGGCATCCACCGGGGAGCTGTTTTTT.

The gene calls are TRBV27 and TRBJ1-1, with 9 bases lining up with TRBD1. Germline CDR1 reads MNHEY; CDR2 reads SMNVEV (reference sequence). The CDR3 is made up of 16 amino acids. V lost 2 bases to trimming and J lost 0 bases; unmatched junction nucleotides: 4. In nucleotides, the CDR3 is TGTGCCAGCAGTTTAGACAGGGGGAGCATGAACACTGAAGCTTTCTTT. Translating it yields CASSLDRGSMNTEAFF.

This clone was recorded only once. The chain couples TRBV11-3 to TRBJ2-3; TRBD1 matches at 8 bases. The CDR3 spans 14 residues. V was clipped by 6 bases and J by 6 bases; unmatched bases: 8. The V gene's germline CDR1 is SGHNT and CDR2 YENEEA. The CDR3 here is CASSLDRVSDTQYF. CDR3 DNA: TGTGCCAGCAGTTTGGACAGGGTTTCGGATACGCAGTATTTT.

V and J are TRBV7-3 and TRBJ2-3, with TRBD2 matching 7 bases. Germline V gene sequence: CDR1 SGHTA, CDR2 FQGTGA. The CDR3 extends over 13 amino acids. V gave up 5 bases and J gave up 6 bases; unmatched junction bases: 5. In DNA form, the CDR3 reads TGTGCCAGCAGCGGGGGGGGAGGGGATACGCAGTATTTT. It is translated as CASSGGGGDTQYF.

The CDR3 sequence: CASSAGLAGGIPKTQYF. For the CDR3, the DNA is TGTGCCAGCAGCGCGGGACTAGCGGGGGGGATTCCCAAGACCCAGTACTTC. The chain has TRBV5-4 and TRBJ2-5, with 16 bases lining up with TRBD2. V shed 4 bases, J shed 6 bases, and the junction held 9 bases outside the gene matches. The CDR3 runs to 17 residues. Germline CDR1 reads SGHNT; CDR2 reads YYREEE (reference sequence).

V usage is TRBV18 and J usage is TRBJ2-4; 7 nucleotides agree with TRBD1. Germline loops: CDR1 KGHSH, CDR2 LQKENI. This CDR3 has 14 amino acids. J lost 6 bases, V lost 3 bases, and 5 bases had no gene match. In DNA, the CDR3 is TGTGCCAGCTCACCGAGAGACAGGGTAAACATTCAGTACTTC. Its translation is CASSPRDRVNIQYF.

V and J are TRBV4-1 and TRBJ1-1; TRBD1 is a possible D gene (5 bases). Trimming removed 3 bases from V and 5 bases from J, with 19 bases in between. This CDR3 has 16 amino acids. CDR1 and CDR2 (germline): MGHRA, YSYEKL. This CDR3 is CASSQGLRTSLTEAFF. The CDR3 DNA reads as TGCGCCAGCAGCCAGGGCCTAAGGACATCGCTAACTGAAGCTTTCTTT.

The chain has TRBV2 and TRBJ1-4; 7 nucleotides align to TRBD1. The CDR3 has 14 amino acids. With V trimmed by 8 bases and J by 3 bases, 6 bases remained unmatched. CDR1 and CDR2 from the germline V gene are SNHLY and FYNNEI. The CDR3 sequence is CASGAGTANEKLFF. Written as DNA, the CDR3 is TGTGCCAGCGGGGCGGGGACAGCTAATGAAAAACTGTTTTTT. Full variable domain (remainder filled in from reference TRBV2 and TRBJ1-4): EPEVTQTPSHQVTQMGQEVILRCVPISNHLYFYWYRQILGQKVEFLVSFYNNEISEKSEIFDDQFSVERPDGSNFTLKIRSTKLEDSAMYFCASGAGTANEKLFFGSGTQLSVL.

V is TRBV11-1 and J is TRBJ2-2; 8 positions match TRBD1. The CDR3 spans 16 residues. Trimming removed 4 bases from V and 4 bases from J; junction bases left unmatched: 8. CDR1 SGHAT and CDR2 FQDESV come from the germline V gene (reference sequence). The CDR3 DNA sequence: TGTGCCAGCAGCTCCGGACAGGGTAGAGGCACCGGGGAGCTGTTTTTT. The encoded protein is CASSSGQGRGTGELFF.

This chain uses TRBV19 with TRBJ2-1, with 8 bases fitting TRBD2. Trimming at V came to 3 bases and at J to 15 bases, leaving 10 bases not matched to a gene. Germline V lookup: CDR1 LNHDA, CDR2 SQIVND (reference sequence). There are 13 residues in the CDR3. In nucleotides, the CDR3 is TGTGCCAGTAGTATCGGAGGACTAGCTTTCCTGTTCTTC. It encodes CASSIGGLAFLFF.

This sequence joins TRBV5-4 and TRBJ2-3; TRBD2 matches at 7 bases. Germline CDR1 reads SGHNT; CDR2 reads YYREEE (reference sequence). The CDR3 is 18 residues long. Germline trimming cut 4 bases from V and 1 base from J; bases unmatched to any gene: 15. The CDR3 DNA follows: TGTGCCAGCAGCGGAAATTTGGCGGGAGACCTCGGCACAGATACGCAGTATTTT. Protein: CASSGNLAGDLGTDTQYF.

In nucleotides, the CDR3 is TGTGCCAGCAATTTGGTGCACGGCACTGAAGCTTTCTTT. Protein product: CASNLVHGTEAFF. The V call is TRBV28, the J call TRBJ1-1; D uncertain. Germline CDR1 MDHEN, CDR2 SYDVKM. V was pared by 7 bases and J by 4 bases, with 13 bases between. The CDR3 length is 13 residues.

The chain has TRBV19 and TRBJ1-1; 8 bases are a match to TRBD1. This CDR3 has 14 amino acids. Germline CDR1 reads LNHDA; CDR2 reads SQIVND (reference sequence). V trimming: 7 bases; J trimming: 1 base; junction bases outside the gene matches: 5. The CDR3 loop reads CASTRTGSNTEAFF. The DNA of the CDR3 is TGTGCCAGTACACGGACAGGGTCGAACACTGAAGCTTTCTTT.

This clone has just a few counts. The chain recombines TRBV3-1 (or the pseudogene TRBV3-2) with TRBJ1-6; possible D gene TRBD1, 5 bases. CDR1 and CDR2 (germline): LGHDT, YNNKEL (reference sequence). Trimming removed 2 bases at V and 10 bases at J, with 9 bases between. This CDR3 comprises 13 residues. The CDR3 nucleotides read TGTGCCAGCAGCCAACAGGGAAAGTCACCCCTCCACTTT. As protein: CASSQQGKSPLHF.

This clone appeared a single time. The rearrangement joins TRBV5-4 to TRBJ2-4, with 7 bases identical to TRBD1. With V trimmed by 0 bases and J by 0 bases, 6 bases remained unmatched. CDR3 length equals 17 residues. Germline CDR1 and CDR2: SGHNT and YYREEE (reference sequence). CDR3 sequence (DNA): TGTGCCAGCAGCTTGGGGACAGGTCGTGTAGCCAAAAACATTCAGTACTTC. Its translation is CASSLGTGRVAKNIQYF.

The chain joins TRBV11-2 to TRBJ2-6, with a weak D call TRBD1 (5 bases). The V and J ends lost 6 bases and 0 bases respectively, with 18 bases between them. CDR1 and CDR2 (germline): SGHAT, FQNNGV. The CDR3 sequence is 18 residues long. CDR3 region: CASSYAYRTSSGANVLTF. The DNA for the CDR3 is TGTGCCAGCAGTTACGCGTACAGGACCAGCTCTGGGGCCAACGTCCTGACTTTC. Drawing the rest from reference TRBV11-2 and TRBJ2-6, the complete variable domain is EAGVAQSPRYKIIEKRQSVAFWCNPISGHATLYWYQQILGQGPKLLIQFQNNGVVDDSQLPKDRFSAERLKGVDSTLKIQPAKLEDSAVYLCASSYAYRTSSGANVLTFGAGSRLTVL.

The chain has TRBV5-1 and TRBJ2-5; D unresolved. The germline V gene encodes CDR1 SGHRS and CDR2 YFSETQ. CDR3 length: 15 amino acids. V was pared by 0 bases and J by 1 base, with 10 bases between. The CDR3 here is CASSLGLQPQETQYF. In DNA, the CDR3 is TGCGCCAGCAGCTTGGGTTTACAGCCCCAAGAGACCCAGTACTTC.

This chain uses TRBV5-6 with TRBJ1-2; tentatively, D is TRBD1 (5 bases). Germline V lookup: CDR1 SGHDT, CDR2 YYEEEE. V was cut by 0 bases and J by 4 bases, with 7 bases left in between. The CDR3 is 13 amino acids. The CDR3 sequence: CASSLGQSYGYTF. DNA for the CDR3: TGTGCCAGCAGCTTGGGACAGAGCTATGGCTACACCTTC.

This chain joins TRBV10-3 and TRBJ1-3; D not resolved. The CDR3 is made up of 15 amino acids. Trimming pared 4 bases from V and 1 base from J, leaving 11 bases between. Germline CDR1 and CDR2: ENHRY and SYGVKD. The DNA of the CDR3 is TGTGCCATCAGTGGAGGGTCAGTATCTGGAAACACCATATATTTT. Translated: CAISGGSVSGNTIYF.